The table lists the clone carrying this T cell receptor beta chain with a few counts. Antigen unknown. These data come from a study of beta chain features in type 1 diabetes. Study-wide context: Sorted cell examination encompassed 85 million to 130 million cells across all samples.

This CDR3 contains 12 residues. V was pared by 0 bases and J by 6 bases, with 6 bases between. Germline V gives CDR1 SGHNT, CDR2 YYREEE (reference sequence). Study-wide findings and caveats: Among patients, naive, central memory and Treg TCRB repertoires appeared more similar than among healthy donors. Type 1 diabetes patients had fewer VDJ junction insertions and more deletions.

Expressed TCRB transcripts were sequenced after all isolated RNA was converted to cDNA. Clones were read by immunoSEQ multiplex PCR, and TCRdb kept only the in-frame ones, dropping some. The sample records 400,000 to 450,000 clones, about 15% being singletons. This clonotype was obtained from a man aged 25 to 40 in good health. Sequencing was carried out using naive CD4+ T cells from blood. The chain employs TRBV5-4 and TRBJ1-1; D call uncertain. CDR3 amino acids: CASSLAGPEAFF. The CDR3 DNA is TGTGCCAGCAGCTTGGCGGGCCCTGAAGCTTTCTTT. The full variable domain, with the rest looked up from reference TRBV5-4 and TRBJ1-1, is ETGVTQSPTHLIKTRGQQVTLRCSSQSGHNTVSWYQQALGQGPQFIFQYYREEENGRGNFPPRFSGLQFPNYSSELNVNALELDDSALYLCASSLAGPEAFFGQGTRLTVV.